This TCR beta chain came from a study of blood T cells in healthy people across ages. Study findings and constraints: Age advanced and TCR beta diversity per million T cells fell, roughly linearly.

Trimming removed 5 bases at V and 8 bases at J, with 10 bases between. CDR1 is SGHTA, CDR2 FQGTGA, per germline. The CDR3 runs to 13 residues. A sample-barcoded 5' primer and a J-beta primer mix were used in a second PCR of roughly 6 to 11 cycles. TCRdb processed the 5' RACE reads anew with MiXCR; each CDR3 protein has one entry. Among roughly 800,000 distinct CDR3 sequences listed, approximately 25% were seen once. To note about this clonotype: What it recognizes is unknown.

These sequences were also reported in another study, on T cells of mothers and their children. That work contributes: RNA was extracted, and all of it went into cDNA synthesis at 1.5 ug per 15 ul. Slightly higher but non-significant overlap marked related mother-child pairs versus unrelated pairs.

This receptor was obtained from a boy between 10 and 17 years old in good health. Sequences were obtained from blood. The chain recombines TRBV7-3 with TRBJ1-6, with D possibly being TRBD1 (5 bases). Here the CDR3 reads CASSADRDSPLHF. The CDR3 coding sequence is TGTGCCAGCAGCGCCGACAGAGATTCACCCCTCCACTTT.